Listed below are T cell receptor beta chains from one sample, sequenced in a study of tumor-infiltrating lymphocytes in primary liver carcinoma. In TCRdb, the multiplex PCR reads were re-called with MiXCR into one record per CDR3 protein. The sample lists about 320,000 distinct CDR3 sequences; over 55% were seen once. The specimen sequenced was peripheral blood. The receptors come from a man aged 40-49 years with primary liver carcinoma and hepatitis B virus infection. Both conserved end residues are part of each CDR3. D genes are given only for firm matches. The listing skips clone size in some rows; elsewhere it reads once, few, many or a size class.

d_gene,j_gene,abundance,v_gene,CDR3nt,CDR3aa
TRBD1,TRBJ1-4,NA,TRBV30,TGTGCCTGGAGTAGGGACAGGGGACGGGAAAAACTGTTTTTT,CAWSRDRGREKLFF
TRBD2,TRBJ2-1,NA,TRBV24-1,TGTGCCACCAGTGACGAGATTAGCGGGAACACTACCTACAATGAGCAGTTCTTC,CATSDEISGNTTYNEQFF
NA,TRBJ2-1,NA,TRBV11-2,TGCGCCAGCAGCTTAGTCTTAGGACGGGAAAGGACTATCGGCTACAATGAGCAGTTCTTC,CASSLVLGRERTIGYNEQFF
NA,TRBJ1-5,NA,TRBV28,TGTGCCAGCTTTGAGTCAAATCAGCCCCAGCATTTT,CASFESNQPQHF
NA,TRBJ2-7,NA,TRBV5-1,TGCGCCAGCAGTTGGGGGGACCGGGCGGGGTCGTACGAGCAGTACTTC,CASSWGDRAGSYEQYF
NA,TRBJ2-1,many,TRBV10-3,TGTGCCATCAGAGTCGAGGGTCCCGAGCAGTTCTTC,CAIRVEGPEQFF
NA,TRBJ2-1,NA,TRBV28,TGTGCCAGCGGGGAAGTGGTACCTCCGGAGCAGTTCTTC,CASGEVVPPEQFF
NA,TRBJ1-2,NA,TRBV28,TGTGCCAGCAGTATGGACAGATTAAACTATGGCTACACCTTC,CASSMDRLNYGYTF
TRBD2,TRBJ2-2,NA,TRBV11-3,TGTGCCAGCAGGCGACTAGCGGGAGTCCCCGGGGAGCTGCTTTTT,CASRRLAGVPGELLF
NA,TRBJ2-1,many,TRBV6-1,TGTGCCAGCCGGATACGGCGGGGCCTAGATTTATATGAGCAGTTCTTC,CASRIRRGLDLYEQFF
NA,TRBJ2-5,few,TRBV18,TGTGCCAGCTCACCACCGAGCGGGGAGACCCAGTACTTC,CASSPPSGETQYF
TRBD2,TRBJ2-3,few,TRBV7-8,TGTGCCAGCAGCTTTACTACTAGCGGGGATACGCAGTATTTT,CASSFTTSGDTQYF
NA,TRBJ2-6,NA,TRBV14,TGTGCCACCAGCGAAGGCGCAGCTGGGACCAACGTCCTGACTTTC,CATSEGAAGTNVLTF
TRBD2,TRBJ2-4,few,TRBV4-1,TGCGCCAGCAGCCACCCGGGGGCTAGCGGGAGCGGGAACATTCAGTACTTC,CASSHPGASGSGNIQYF
NA,TRBJ1-1,many,TRBV6-1,TGTGCCAGCAGGAAGGCACAGGGAAGCACTGAAGCTTTCTTT,CASRKAQGSTEAFF
NA,TRBJ1-1,many,TRBV6-5,TGTGCCAGGGATACAGGCCTGGCTTTCTTT,CARDTGLAFF
TRBD2,TRBJ2-5,few,TRBV5-1,TGCGCCAGCAGCTTGGCCGGGGGGACTAGTGGAGAGACCCAGTACTTC,CASSLAGGTSGETQYF
TRBD2,TRBJ2-5,few,TRBV11-3,TGTGCCAGCAGCAGTGGACTAGCGGGAGGCCGGGGCCAAGAGACCCAGTACTTC,CASSSGLAGGRGQETQYF
NA,TRBJ2-2,NA,TRBV12-3/TRBV12-4,TGTGCCAGCACCCCGGGCCGGTACAGGGAGCTGTTTTTT,CASTPGRYRELFF
NA,TRBJ2-2,many,TRBV11-2,TGTGCCAGCAGCTTAACAGGAGCTACCGGGGAGCTGTTTTTT,CASSLTGATGELFF
NA,TRBJ2-1,many,TRBV5-5,TGTGCCAGCAGCGCCTATCTCTTCTACAATGAGCAGTTCTTC,CASSAYLFYNEQFF
NA,TRBJ2-5,NA,TRBV11-1,TGTGCCAGCAGTTTATCACCGATAGCGAGTCAAGAGACCCAGTACTTC,CASSLSPIASQETQYF
NA,TRBJ2-1,NA,TRBV11-1,TGTGCCGGCAGCTTAGAGCTAGCGAACTACAATGAGCAGTTCTTC,CAGSLELANYNEQFF
TRBD2,TRBJ2-1,NA,TRBV7-9,TGTGCCAGCAGCTTGCCTAGCGGGATGTACAATGAGCAGTTCTTC,CASSLPSGMYNEQFF
NA,TRBJ1-2,NA,TRBV12-3/TRBV12-4,TGTGCCAGCATCAAAGGGGAGGCGGGACTGAGTCATGGCTACACCTTC,CASIKGEAGLSHGYTF
NA,TRBJ1-2,NA,TRBV28,TGTGCCAGCAGTCCCGCCGGGGCCCACTATGGCTACACCTTC,CASSPAGAHYGYTF
NA,TRBJ2-7,NA,TRBV11-2,TGTGCCAATAGCCCGGGACTCACCTCCTACGAGCAGTACTTC,CANSPGLTSYEQYF
NA,TRBJ2-2,NA,TRBV29-1,TGCAGCGTTGAGCGGCACAGTAACACCGGGGAGCTGTCTTTT,CSVERHSNTGELSF
TRBD1,TRBJ1-3,many,TRBV6-5,TGTGCCAGCAGGCTGACAGGGTCTGGAAACACCATATATTTT,CASRLTGSGNTIYF
TRBD1,TRBJ1-5,NA,TRBV12-3/TRBV12-4,TGTGCCAGCAGGCAGGGGGTCGGCAATCAGCACCAGCATTTT,CASRQGVGNQHQHF
NA,TRBJ1-1,NA,TRBV4-2,TGTGCCAGCAGCACAAACAAGAGAGGCGCTGAAGTTTTCTTT,CASSTNKRGAEVFF
NA,TRBJ2-7,NA,TRBV12-3/TRBV12-4,TGTGCCAGCAGTTTTACCGGGGTAGCGAGGGAGCAATACTTC,CASSFTGVAREQYF
NA,TRBJ2-3,NA,TRBV6-5,TGTGCCAGCAGCCGACCGTCGGTTACGCAGTATTTT,CASSRPSVTQYF
NA,TRBJ2-7,few,TRBV5-6,TGTGCCAGCAAGGCCGACGGGACCCCCTACGAGCAGTACTTC,CASKADGTPYEQYF
NA,TRBJ1-2,NA,TRBV6-5,TGTGCCAGCAGTTACTTGGGGGGGCGAGTGACTAACTATGGCTATACCTTC,CASSYLGGRVTNYGYTF
NA,TRBJ1-1,once,TRBV5-5,TGTGCCAGCACTCATAGGGAGAACACTGAGGCTCTCTTT,CASTHRENTEALF
TRBD1,TRBJ2-7,NA,TRBV6-1,TGTGCCACTCAATATCGGGACAGGAGCTCCTACGAGCAGTACTTC,CATQYRDRSSYEQYF
TRBD2,TRBJ2-1,NA,TRBV12-3/TRBV12-4,TGTGTCAGCAGTTTAGCCCAAGCGGGAGCTTGGAATGAGCAGTTCTTC,CVSSLAQAGAWNEQFF
NA,TRBJ2-6,NA,TRBV6-2/TRBV6-3,TGTGCCAGCAGTGGCGTCGGATTCTCTGGGGCCAACGTCCCGACTTTC,CASSGVGFSGANVPTF
NA,TRBJ1-5,NA,TRBV28,TGTGCCAGCAGTTTTACCGATCAGAGGCCCCAGCATTTT,CASSFTDQRPQHF
NA,TRBJ1-1,few,TRBV28,TGTGCCAGCAGTACTAACAGGGCCCCTCTGAACACTGAAGCTTTCTTT,CASSTNRAPLNTEAFF
NA,TRBJ1-2,once,TRBV12-3/TRBV12-4,TGTGACAGCAGGGGAAAACAGGGCTCCTATGGCTACACCTTC,CDSRGKQGSYGYTF
TRBD2,TRBJ2-7,many,TRBV12-3/TRBV12-4,TGTGCCAGCAGTTCCAGCGGGAGAGTATACGAGCAGTACTTC,CASSSSGRVYEQYF
NA,TRBJ2-7,NA,TRBV11-1,TGTGCCAGCATCTTAGACAGATCCTACGAGCAGTATTTC,CASILDRSYEQYF
NA,TRBJ1-3,NA,TRBV4-1,TGCGCCAGCAGCCAAGATGGGGAACCTGGGCTCTCTGGAAACATCATATATTTT,CASSQDGEPGLSGNIIYF
TRBD2,TRBJ2-7,few,TRBV6-5,TGTGCCAGCAGGCGCAAGCGGGGCTCCTACGAGCAGTACTTC,CASRRKRGSYEQYF
TRBD1,TRBJ2-6,few,TRBV30,TGTGCCTGGAGTGTCGGACAGGCTGGGGCCAACGTCCTGACTTTC,CAWSVGQAGANVLTF
NA,TRBJ2-5,NA,TRBV24-1,TGTGCCACCAGTGATCCCCAGGGTGCGGCGCGGGAGACCCAGTACTTC,CATSDPQGAARETQYF
TRBD1,TRBJ2-3,NA,TRBV5-6,TGTGCCAGCAGCCCGGGACAGATAAGCACAGATATGCAGTATTTT,CASSPGQISTDMQYF
NA,TRBJ1-1,many,TRBV6-5,TGTGCCAGCAGGGGCGGGATAAACACTGAAGCTTTCTTT,CASRGGINTEAFF
NA,TRBJ2-7,few,TRBV30,TGTGCCTGGAGTGGGAACCGGGACACCAGGAGGGACTTC,CAWSGNRDTRRDF